The sequence of this TCR beta chain was determined in a study of shared clonotypes between healthy human individuals. Broader study findings: Donors were few, which limited the genetic and exposure-history diversity represented.

Germline trimming cut 4 bases from V and 2 bases from J; bases unmatched to any gene: 1. The CDR3 length is 13 residues. Germline V gene sequence: CDR1 KGHSH, CDR2 LQKENI. Turning to this clone: Its specificity is not known.

Generated by immunoSEQ multiplex PCR, the TCRdb table keeps only in-frame clones and is missing some. Of millions of clones in the sample, 85% to 95% are singletons; the top ten hold under 0.15%. The sample was naive CD4+ T cells sorted from blood. Indicated subset: CD45RA+ positively selected. The chain links TRBV18 to TRBJ2-5; 7 bases map to TRBD1. This TCR derives from a man younger than 35 in good health. The CDR3 sequence is CASSLQGQETQYF. CDR3 nucleotides: TGTGCCAGCTCACTACAGGGGCAAGAGACCCAGTACTTC.